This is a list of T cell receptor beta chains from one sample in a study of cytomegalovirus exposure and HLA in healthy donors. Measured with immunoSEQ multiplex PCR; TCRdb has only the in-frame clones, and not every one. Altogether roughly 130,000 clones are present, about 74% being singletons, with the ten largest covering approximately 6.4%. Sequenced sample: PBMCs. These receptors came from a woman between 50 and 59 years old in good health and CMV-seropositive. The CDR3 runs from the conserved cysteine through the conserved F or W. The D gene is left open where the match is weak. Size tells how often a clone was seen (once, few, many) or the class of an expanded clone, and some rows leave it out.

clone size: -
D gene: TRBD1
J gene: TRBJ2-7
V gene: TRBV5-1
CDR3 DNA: TGCGCCAGCAGCTTGGCAGGGACAGGGGGCGACGAGCAGTACTTC
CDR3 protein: CASSLAGTGGDEQYF

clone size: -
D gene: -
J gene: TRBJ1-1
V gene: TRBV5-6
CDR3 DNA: TGTGCCAGCAGCTCAACAGTTCGGGGGAACACTGAAGCTTTCTTT
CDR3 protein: CASSSTVRGNTEAFF

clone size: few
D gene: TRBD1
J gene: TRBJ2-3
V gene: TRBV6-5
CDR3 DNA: TGTGCCAGCAGTCTCGGGACAGGCACAGATACGCAGTATTTT
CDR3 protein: CASSLGTGTDTQYF

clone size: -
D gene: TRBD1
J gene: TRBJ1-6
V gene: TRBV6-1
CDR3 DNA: TGTGCCAGCAGTGAAGGGTTCGCAGGGACAGGGGATTCACCCCTCCACTTT
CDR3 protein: CASSEGFAGTGDSPLHF

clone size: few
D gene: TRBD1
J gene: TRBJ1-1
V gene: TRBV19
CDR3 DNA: TGTGCCAGTGCTCAGGGGGCAAGGAACACTGAAGCTTTCTTT
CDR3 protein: CASAQGARNTEAFF

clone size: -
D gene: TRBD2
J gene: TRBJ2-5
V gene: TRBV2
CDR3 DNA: TGTGCCAGCAGTCGGCCACTAGCGGGGCAAGAGACCCAGTACTTC
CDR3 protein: CASSRPLAGQETQYF

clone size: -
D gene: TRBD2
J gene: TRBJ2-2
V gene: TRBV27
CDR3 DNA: TGTGCCAGCAGTTTATGGGCTAGCGGGGGACACTACACCGGGGAGCTGTTTTTT
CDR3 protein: CASSLWASGGHYTGELFF

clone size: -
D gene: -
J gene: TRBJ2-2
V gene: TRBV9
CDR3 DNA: TGTGCCAGCAGCGCCGGACCGGGGGGGACAGACAACGCCGGGGAGCTGTTTTTT
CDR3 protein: CASSAGPGGTDNAGELFF

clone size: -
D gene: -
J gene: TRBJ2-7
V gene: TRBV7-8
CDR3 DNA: TGTGCCAGCAGCTTAGGACAGTTGGACTACGAGCAGTACTTC
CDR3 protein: CASSLGQLDYEQYF

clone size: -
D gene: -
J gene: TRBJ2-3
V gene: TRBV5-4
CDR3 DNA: TGTGCCAGCAGCTTAGGAGGGGGCACAGATACGCAGTATTTT
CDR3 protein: CASSLGGGTDTQYF

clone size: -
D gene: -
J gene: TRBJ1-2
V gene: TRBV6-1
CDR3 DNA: TGTGCCAGCAAGGGAGGGGGGACGGTCGGCTACACCTTC
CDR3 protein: CASKGGGTVGYTF

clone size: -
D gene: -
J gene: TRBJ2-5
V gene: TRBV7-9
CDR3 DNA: TGTGCCAGCAGCCCGGACAGTCAAGAGACCCAGTACTTC
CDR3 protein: CASSPDSQETQYF

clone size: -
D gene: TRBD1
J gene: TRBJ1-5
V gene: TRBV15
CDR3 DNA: TGTGCCACCAGCAGTACAGGGGACTGGAGGCCCCAGCATTTT
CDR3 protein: CATSSTGDWRPQHF

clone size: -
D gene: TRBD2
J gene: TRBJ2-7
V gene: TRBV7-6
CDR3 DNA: TGTGCCAGCAGCTTAGCGATCAGCGGGGGATACGAGCAGTACTTC
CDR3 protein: CASSLAISGGYEQYF